The sample holds one count of the clone carrying this T cell receptor beta chain. The record originates from a study of blood T cells in healthy people across ages. A J-beta primer mix and a sample-barcoded 5' primer were used in a second PCR of about 7 to 11 cycles. MiXCR was run by TCRdb on the 5' RACE reads, yielding one entry per CDR3 protein. The table shows around 1,000,000 distinct CDR3 sequences, with almost 25% occurring only once. Russia was home to the donors, healthy Caucasian individuals aged roughly 6 to 95. The authors drew 8.5 to 10 milliliters of peripheral blood from each donor. Germline loops: CDR1 DFQATT, CDR2 SNEGSKA (reference sequence). The V gene lost 6 bases and the J gene lost 2 bases, with 13 bases spanning the gap. The CDR3 is made up of 14 amino acids. The data were also submitted as part of a second study, on T cells of mothers and their children. That work states: The TCR beta CDR3 read count exceeded 9 million for each mother and was some 3.1 million for each child. Versus unrelated pairs, overlap was slightly higher in related mother-child pairs, without reaching significance.

Source material: blood. The clonotype comes from a girl aged 2 to 9 in good health. The chain combines TRBV20-1 with TRBJ1-4, with D perhaps matching TRBD1 (5 bases). CDR3 residues: CSAPQGSTNEKLFF. DNA for the CDR3: TGCAGTGCCCCCCAGGGTTCGACTAATGAAAAACTGTTTTTT.